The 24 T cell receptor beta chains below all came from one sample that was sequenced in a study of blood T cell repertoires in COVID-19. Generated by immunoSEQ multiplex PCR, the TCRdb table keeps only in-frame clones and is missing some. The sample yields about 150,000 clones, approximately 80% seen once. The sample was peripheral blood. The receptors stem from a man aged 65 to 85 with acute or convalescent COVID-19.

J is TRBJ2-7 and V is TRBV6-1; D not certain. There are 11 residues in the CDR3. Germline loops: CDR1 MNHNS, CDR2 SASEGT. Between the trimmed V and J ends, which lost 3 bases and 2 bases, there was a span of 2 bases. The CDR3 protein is CASSDTYEQYF. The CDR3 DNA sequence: TGTGCCAGCAGTGACACCTACGAGCAGTACTTC.

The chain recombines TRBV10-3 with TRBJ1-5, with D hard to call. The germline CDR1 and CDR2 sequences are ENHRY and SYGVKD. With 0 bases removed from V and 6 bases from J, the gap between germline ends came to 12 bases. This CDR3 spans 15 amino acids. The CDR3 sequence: CAISESELEGQPQHF. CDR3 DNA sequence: TGTGCCATCAGTGAGTCCGAATTGGAGGGTCAGCCCCAGCATTTT.

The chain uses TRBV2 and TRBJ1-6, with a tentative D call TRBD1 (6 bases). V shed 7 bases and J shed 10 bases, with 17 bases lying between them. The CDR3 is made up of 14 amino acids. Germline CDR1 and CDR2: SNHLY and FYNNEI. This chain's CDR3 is CASKRGGQSSPLHF. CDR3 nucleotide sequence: TGTGCCAGCAAAAGGGGGGGCCAGAGCTCACCCCTCCACTTT.

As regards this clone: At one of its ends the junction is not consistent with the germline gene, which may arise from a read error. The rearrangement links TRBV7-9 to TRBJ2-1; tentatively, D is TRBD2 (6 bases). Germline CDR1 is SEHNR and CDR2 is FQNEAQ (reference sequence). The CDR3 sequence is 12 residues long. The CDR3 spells CASSFGRGDVLF. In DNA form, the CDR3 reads TGTGCCAGCAGCTTTGGGCGCGGGGACGTACTCTTC.

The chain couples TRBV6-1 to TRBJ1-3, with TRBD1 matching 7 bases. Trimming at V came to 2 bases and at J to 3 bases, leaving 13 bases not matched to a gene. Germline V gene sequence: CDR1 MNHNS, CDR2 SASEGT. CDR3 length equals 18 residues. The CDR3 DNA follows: TGTGCCAGCAGTGAAAGTATTGTTACAGGGGTTGGTGGAAACACCATATATTTT. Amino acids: CASSESIVTGVGGNTIYF.

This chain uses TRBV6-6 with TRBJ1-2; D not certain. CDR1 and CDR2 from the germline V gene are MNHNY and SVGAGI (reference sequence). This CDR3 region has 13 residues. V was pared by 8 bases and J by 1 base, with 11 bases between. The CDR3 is CASQREVNYGYTF. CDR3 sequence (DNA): TGTGCCAGCCAAAGGGAGGTTAACTATGGCTACACCTTC.

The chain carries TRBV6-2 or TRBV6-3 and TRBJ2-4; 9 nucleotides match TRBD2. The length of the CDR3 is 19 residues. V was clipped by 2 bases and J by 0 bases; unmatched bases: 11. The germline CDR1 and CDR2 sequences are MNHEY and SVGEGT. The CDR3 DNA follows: TGTGCCAGCAGTTACCAGGGTAGCGGGGGTGGGGTAGCCAAAAACATTCAGTACTTC. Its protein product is CASSYQGSGGGVAKNIQYF.

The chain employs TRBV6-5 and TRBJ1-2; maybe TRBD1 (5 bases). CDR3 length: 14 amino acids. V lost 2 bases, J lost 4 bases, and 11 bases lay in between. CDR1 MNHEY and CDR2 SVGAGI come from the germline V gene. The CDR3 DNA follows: TGTGCCAGCAGTTACCAGGCAGACAGCTATGGCTACACCTTC. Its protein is CASSYQADSYGYTF.

CDR3 in amino acids: CASRPRTGPDTQYF. The CDR3 DNA reads as TGTGCCAGCAGACCACGGACAGGGCCAGATACGCAGTATTTT. The chain has TRBV2 and TRBJ2-3, with 8 nucleotides matching TRBD1. The CDR3 totals 14 residues. Unmatched junction bases numbered 6, after V lost 6 bases and J lost 4 bases. Germline loops: CDR1 SNHLY, CDR2 FYNNEI.

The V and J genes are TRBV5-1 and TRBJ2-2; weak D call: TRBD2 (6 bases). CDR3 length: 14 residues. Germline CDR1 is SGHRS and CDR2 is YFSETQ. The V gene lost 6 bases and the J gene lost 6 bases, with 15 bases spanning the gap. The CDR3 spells CASTADGSPGELFF. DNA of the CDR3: TGCGCCAGCACTGCTGACGGGAGCCCCGGGGAGCTGTTTTTT.

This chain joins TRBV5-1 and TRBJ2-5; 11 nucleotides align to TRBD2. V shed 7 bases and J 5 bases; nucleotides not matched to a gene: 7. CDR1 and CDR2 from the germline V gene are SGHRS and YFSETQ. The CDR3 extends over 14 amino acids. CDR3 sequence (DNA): TGCGCCAGCGCTAGCGGGGGGACGGGGGAGACCCAGTACTTC. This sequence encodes CASASGGTGETQYF.

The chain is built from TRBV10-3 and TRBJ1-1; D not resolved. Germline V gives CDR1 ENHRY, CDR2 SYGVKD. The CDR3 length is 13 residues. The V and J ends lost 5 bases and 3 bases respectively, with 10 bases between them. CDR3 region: CAISPRGDTEAFF. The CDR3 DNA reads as TGTGCCATCAGTCCCCGCGGGGACACTGAAGCTTTCTTT.

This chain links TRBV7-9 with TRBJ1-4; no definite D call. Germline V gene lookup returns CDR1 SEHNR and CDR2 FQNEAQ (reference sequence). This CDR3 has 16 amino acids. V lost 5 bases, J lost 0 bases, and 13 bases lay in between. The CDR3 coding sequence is TGTGCCAGCAGCCCCCGAGTGTCCCCAACTAATGAAAAACTGTTTTTT. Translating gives CASSPRVSPTNEKLFF. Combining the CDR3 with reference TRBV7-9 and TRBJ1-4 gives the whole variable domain DTGVSQNPRHKITKRGQNVTFRCDPISEHNRLYWYRQTLGQGPEFLTYFQNEAQLEKSRLLSDRFSAERPKGSFSTLEIQRTEQGDSAMYLCASSPRVSPTNEKLFFGSGTQLSVL.

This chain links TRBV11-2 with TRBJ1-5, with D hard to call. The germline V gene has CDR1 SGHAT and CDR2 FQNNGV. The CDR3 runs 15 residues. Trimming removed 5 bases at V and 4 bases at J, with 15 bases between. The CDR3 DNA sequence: TGTGCCAGCAGCCCTGATGGGCAGATTAATCAGCCCCAGCATTTT. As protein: CASSPDGQINQPQHF.

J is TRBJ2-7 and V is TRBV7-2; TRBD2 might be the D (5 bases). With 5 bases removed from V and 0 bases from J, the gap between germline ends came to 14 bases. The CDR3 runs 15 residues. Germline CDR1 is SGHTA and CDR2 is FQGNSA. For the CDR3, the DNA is TGTGCCAGCAGCCCCCGCGGGTTGGGCTCCTACGAGCAGTACTTC. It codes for CASSPRGLGSYEQYF.

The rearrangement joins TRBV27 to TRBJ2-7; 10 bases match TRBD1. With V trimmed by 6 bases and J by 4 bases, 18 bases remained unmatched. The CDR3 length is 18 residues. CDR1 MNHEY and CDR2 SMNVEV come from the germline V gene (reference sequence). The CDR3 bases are TGTGCCAGCAGCCTCAGGGGACAGGGGTTAGTTAAACTTTACGAGCAGTACTTC. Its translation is CASSLRGQGLVKLYEQYF.

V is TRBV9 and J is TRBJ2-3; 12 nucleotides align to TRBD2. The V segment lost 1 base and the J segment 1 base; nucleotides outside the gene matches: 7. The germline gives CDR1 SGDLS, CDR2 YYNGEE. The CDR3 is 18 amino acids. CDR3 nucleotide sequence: TGTGCCAGCAGCGTAAGACTAGCGGGGGAAGATGGCACAGATACGCAGTATTTT. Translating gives CASSVRLAGEDGTDTQYF.

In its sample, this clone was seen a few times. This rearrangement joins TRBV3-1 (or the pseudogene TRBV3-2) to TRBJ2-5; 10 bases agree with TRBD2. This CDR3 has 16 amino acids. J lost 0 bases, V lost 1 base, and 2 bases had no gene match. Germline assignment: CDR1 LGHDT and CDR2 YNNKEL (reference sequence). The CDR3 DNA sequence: TGTGCCAGCAGCCAAGCTAGCGGGGGTTACCAAGAGACCCAGTACTTC. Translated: CASSQASGGYQETQYF.

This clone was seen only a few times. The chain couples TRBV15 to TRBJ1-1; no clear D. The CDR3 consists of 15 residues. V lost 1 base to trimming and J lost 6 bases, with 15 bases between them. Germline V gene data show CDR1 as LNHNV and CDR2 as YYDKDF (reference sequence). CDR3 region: CATSRVSGAGPEAFF. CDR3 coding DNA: TGTGCCACCAGCAGAGTCTCGGGAGCGGGCCCTGAAGCTTTCTTT.

CDR3 in DNA: TGTGCCACCAAGGACAGAGATAATTCACCCCTCCACTTT. Amino acids: CATKDRDNSPLHF. This chain uses TRBV10-3 with TRBJ1-6; a possible D gene is TRBD1 (6 bases). Trimming removed 10 bases from V and 5 bases from J, with 12 bases in between. This CDR3 has 13 residues. From germline, CDR1 is ENHRY and CDR2 SYGVKD.

The CDR3 loop reads CASSLGTGDSGNTIYF. Here the CDR3 DNA reads TGTGCCAGCAGCTTAGGTACAGGGGACTCTGGAAACACCATATATTTT. The chain combines TRBV11-2 with TRBJ1-3, with 7 nucleotides matching TRBD1. This CDR3 has 16 residues. From germline, CDR1 is SGHAT and CDR2 FQNNGV. The junction had 3 bases not matched to a gene; V was cut back by 1 base and J by 0 bases.

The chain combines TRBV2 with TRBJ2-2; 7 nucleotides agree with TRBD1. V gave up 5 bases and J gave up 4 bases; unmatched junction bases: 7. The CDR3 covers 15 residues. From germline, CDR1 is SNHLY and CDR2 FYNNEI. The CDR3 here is CASSLGQVSTGELFF. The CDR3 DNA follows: TGTGCCAGCAGTCTAGGACAGGTCAGCACCGGGGAGCTGTTTTTT.

The CDR3 loop is CASSLSGQALHF. The DNA of the CDR3 is TGTGCCAGCAGTTTGTCGGGACAGGCCCTCCACTTT. The chain carries TRBV12-3 or TRBV12-4 and TRBJ1-6, with TRBD1 matching 8 bases. The CDR3 is made up of 12 amino acids. Trimming took 3 bases from V and 14 from J; bases not matched to a gene: 3.

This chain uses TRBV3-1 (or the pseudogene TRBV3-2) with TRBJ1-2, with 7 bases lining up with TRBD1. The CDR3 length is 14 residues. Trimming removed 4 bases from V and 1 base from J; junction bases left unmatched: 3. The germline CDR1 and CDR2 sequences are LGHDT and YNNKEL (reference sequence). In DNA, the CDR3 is TGTGCCAGCAGCCTGGGACAGCTTAACTATGGCTACACCTTC. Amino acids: CASSLGQLNYGYTF.